Below are 12 T cell receptor beta chains sequenced from a single sample in a study of CD8+ T cells in alopecia areata. As to treatment: oral pan-JAK inhibitor, 5-10 mg twice daily. Following extraction, RNA underwent reverse transcription to cDNA, which served as the sequencing template. This table comes from immunoSEQ multiplex PCR, and its TCRdb copy is limited to in-frame clones, with some not included. In the table there are approximately 280,000 clones, 58% of which are singletons. The sample consisted of CD4+ T cells sorted from blood, taken at week 24, from a patient treated with tofacitinib. Every receptor here comes from a human donor with alopecia areata.

The chain recombines TRBV5-1 with TRBJ2-7; D remains ambiguous. Germline CDR1 SGHRS, CDR2 YFSETQ. V shed 0 bases and J shed 3 bases, with 7 bases lying between them. The CDR3 is made up of 13 amino acids. Written as DNA, the CDR3 is TGCGCCAGCAGCTTGGAAGGGAACTACGAGCAGTACTTC. Translation gives CASSLEGNYEQYF. Full variable domain (outside the CDR3, taken from reference TRBV5-1 and TRBJ2-7): KAGVTQTPRYLIKTRGQQVTLSCSPISGHRSVSWYQQTPGQGLQFLFEYFSETQRNKGNFPGRFSGRQFSNSRSEMNVSTLELGDSALYLCASSLEGNYEQYFGPGTRLTVT.

The V gene is TRBV4-2, the J gene TRBJ2-2; no reliable D call. The V gene lost 3 bases and the J gene lost 9 bases, with 8 bases spanning the gap. The CDR3 consists of 12 residues. The germline CDR1 and CDR2 sequences are LGHNA and YNFKEQ. Here the CDR3 DNA reads TGTGCCAGCAGCCAGGCCAGCTGGGAGCTGTTTTTT. This encodes CASSQASWELFF.

The chain joins TRBV10-3 to TRBJ1-2, with TRBD1 identical over 7 bases. V was clipped by 7 bases and J by 3 bases; unmatched bases: 2. Germline V gene data show CDR1 as ENHRY and CDR2 as SYGVKD. The CDR3 length is 12 residues. Here the CDR3 reads CAIKTGDYGYTF. The DNA of the CDR3 is TGTGCCATCAAAACAGGGGACTATGGCTACACCTTC.

CDR3 nucleotide sequence: TGCGCCAGCAGCCAAGGGACAGGGAGAGGCAATCAGCCCCAGCATTTT. Its protein is CASSQGTGRGNQPQHF. The V call is TRBV4-1, the J call TRBJ1-5; TRBD1 agrees at 8 bases. Trimming at V came to 1 base and at J to 2 bases, leaving 4 bases not matched to a gene. Per the germline V gene, CDR1 is MGHRA and CDR2 is YSYEKL. The CDR3 extends over 16 amino acids.

This clone was seen only a few times. The chain carries TRBV4-1 and TRBJ1-2, with a weak D call TRBD1 (6 bases). V gave up 0 bases and J gave up 3 bases, with 14 bases separating them. Germline CDR1 and CDR2: MGHRA and YSYEKL. There are 16 residues in the CDR3. The CDR3, as DNA: TGCGCCAGCAGCCAAGAATTTTGGGGGCGCGACTATGGCTACACCTTC. Protein: CASSQEFWGRDYGYTF.

This chain links TRBV20-1 with TRBJ1-2; D is unresolved. V lost 5 bases, J lost 6 bases, and 10 bases lay in between. The length of the CDR3 is 11 residues. The V gene's germline CDR1 is DFQATT and CDR2 SNEGSKA (reference sequence). In nucleotides, the CDR3 is TGCAGTGCTCAAAGGTCCCATGGCTACACCTTC. This codes for CSAQRSHGYTF.

The sample holds a few counts of this clone. The CDR3 sequence: CASSREVADTQYF. The CDR3 region has the DNA TGCGCCAGCAGCCGCGAGGTAGCAGATACGCAGTATTTT. V gene TRBV5-1 combines with J gene TRBJ2-3; D is undetermined. The CDR3 has 13 amino acids. V lost 4 bases, J lost 4 bases, and 10 bases lay in between. Looked up from germline, CDR1 is SGHRS and CDR2 is YFSETQ.

The CDR3 DNA reads TGTGCCACCGCGCGTACCAACAGTCTTGGTCAGCCCCAGCATTTT. Translation gives CATARTNSLGQPQHF. The rearrangement uses TRBV15 and TRBJ1-5; D not certain. Germline-derived CDR1 and CDR2 are LNHNV and YYDKDF (reference sequence). Trimming took off 8 bases at V and 6 bases at J, with 20 bases between the two ends. There are 15 residues in the CDR3.

CDR3 DNA: TGCAGCGTGATTGGGGGGAGGGGAGCGGATGAGCAGTTCTTC. It specifies CSVIGGRGADEQFF. The gene calls are TRBV29-1 and TRBJ2-1; 7 bases align to TRBD2. Germline CDR1 SQVTM, CDR2 ANQGSEA. This CDR3 is 14 amino acids long. V was clipped by 6 bases and J by 8 bases; unmatched bases: 13.

This sequence joins TRBV9 and TRBJ1-1; D ambiguous. Trimming stripped 4 bases from V and 10 bases from J, with 20 bases between. The length of the CDR3 is 14 residues. Germline V lookup: CDR1 SGDLS, CDR2 YYNGEE. CDR3 protein: CASSPQSEGLGAFF. DNA of the CDR3: TGTGCCAGCAGCCCCCAAAGTGAGGGTTTGGGAGCTTTCTTT. Filled out from reference TRBV9 and TRBJ1-1, the complete variable domain reads DSGVTQTPKHLITATGQRVTLRCSPRSGDLSVYWYQQSLDQGLQFLIQYYNGEERAKGNILERFSAQQFPDLHSELNLSSLELGDSALYFCASSPQSEGLGAFFGQGTRLTVV.

The chain uses TRBV29-1 and TRBJ2-3; D is perhaps TRBD1 (5 bases). V was pared by 7 bases and J by 4 bases, with 15 bases between. The CDR3 has 13 residues. The germline V gene has CDR1 SQVTM and CDR2 ANQGSEA. The CDR3 spells CSATGPGPDTQYF. As DNA, the CDR3 is TGCAGCGCAACGGGCCCAGGGCCAGATACGCAGTATTTT.

The rearrangement links TRBV7-9 to TRBJ2-5; 8 nucleotides line up with TRBD2. This CDR3 is built from 14 residues. V was pared by 10 bases and J by 1 base, with 8 bases of the junction left unmatched. CDR1 and CDR2 (germline): SEHNR, FQNEAQ (reference sequence). The CDR3 is CATARTSRQETQYF. The CDR3 coding sequence is TGTGCCACCGCGAGGACTAGCCGCCAAGAGACCCAGTACTTC. The entire variable domain, with the rest obtained from reference TRBV7-9 and TRBJ2-5, is as follows: DTGVSQNPRHKITKRGQNVTFRCDPISEHNRLYWYRQTLGQGPEFLTYFQNEAQLEKSRLLSDRFSAERPKGSFSTLEIQRTEQGDSAMYLCATARTSRQETQYFGPGTRLLVL.